Given below is one T cell receptor beta chain in context. Its antigen remains unidentified. The entry originates in a study of T cells expressing NK-cell markers (TCRdb year 2020). Broadly, across the study: Three sorted T-cell subsets (CD3+CD56+NKG2C+, CD3+CD56+NKG2C- and CD3+CD56-NKG2C+) from eight donors had their TCR beta-chain repertoires profiled. Among the eight sequenced donors, only one was HCMV-seronegative, while the other seven were HCMV-seropositive. All eight donors whose samples were sequenced were randomly selected healthy volunteers, three of them men and five women. Illumina HiSeq 2000/2500, MiSeq or NextSeq was used to sequence libraries as 2 x 150 bp reads.

From the germline V gene, CDR1 is SNHLY and CDR2 is FYNNEI. Taken from cysteine to phenylalanine, the CDR3 has 12 residues. No DNA sequence is on record. Sequencing relied on an Illumina HiSeq 2000. 5'RACE template switching, by which a universal primer site and unique molecular identifiers were added, was used to make TCR beta cDNA libraries. Synthesis of cDNA was primed from the TCR beta constant segment and was followed by two consecutive PCR amplification steps. On the study's bioinformatics: MIGEC handled demultiplexing of the reads and grouping by UMI, while MiTCR was used to assemble and quantify clonotypes. Only TCR cDNA sequences supported by at least two reads were kept to exclude erroneous sequences. The tcR package was used for downstream repertoire analysis, and clonotypes were matched between fractions using CDR3 nucleotide sequence together with V segment. VDJmatch was used to annotate antigen specificity against VDJdb, with one amino acid substitution in CDR3 permitted. After the reads were reprocessed by TCRdb, one entry was made per CDR3 protein sequence, with no DNA. TCRdb, rather than the study authors, made the V and J calls. In this sample's table one finds 550,000 or so distinct CDR3 sequences. Together, the top ten hold 3% to 4.5% of the sample.

To determine HCMV serostatus, a commercial ELISA kit was used to detect HCMV-specific IgG in serum. Ficoll density gradient centrifugation was used to isolate peripheral blood mononuclear cells from blood. The study at large found these results: For six donors, the dominant CD3+CD56+NKG2C+ clonotypes were among the top 10 CD8+ clonotypes and accounted for roughly 1.0-8% of CD8+ T cells. Those dominant clonotypes were again the most abundant among CD3+CD56-NKG2C+ cells in a handful of donors, at about 25-65%. Whether the expanded NKG2C-expressing T cell clones were specific for HCMV antigens was left unclear.

Sequencing was performed on blood T cells: a sorted CD56 or NKG2C T cell subset, CD4+ or CD8+ T cells, or bulk PBMC T cells (not recorded which). The rearranged chain carries TRBV2 and TRBJ2-1. The TCR originated in a man between 18 and 29 years old in good health. Donor details come from another sample of the same person, matched by shared clones. This receptor has the CDR3 CASSLGGQEEFF.